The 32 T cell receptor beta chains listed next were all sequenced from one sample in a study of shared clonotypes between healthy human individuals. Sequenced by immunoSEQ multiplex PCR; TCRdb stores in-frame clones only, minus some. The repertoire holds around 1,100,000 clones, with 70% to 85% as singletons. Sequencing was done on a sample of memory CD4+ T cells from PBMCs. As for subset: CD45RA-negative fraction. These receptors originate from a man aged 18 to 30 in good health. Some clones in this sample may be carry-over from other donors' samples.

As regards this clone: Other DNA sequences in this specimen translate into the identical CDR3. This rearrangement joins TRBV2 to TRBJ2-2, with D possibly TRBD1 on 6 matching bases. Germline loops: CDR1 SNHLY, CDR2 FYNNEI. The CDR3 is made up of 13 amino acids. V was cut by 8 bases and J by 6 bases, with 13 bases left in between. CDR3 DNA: TGTGCCAGCTCCGAAGGGGGATCCGGGGAGCTGTTTTTT. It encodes CASSEGGSGELFF. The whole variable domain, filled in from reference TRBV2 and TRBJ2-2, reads EPEVTQTPSHQVTQMGQEVILRCVPISNHLYFYWYRQILGQKVEFLVSFYNNEISEKSEIFDDQFSVERPDGSNFTLKIRSTKLEDSAMYFCASSEGGSGELFFGEGSRLTVL.

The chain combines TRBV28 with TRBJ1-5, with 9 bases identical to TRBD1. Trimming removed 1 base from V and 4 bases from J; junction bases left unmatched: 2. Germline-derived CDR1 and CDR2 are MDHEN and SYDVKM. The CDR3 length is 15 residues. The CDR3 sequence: CASSLSGQGNQPQHF. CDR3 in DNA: TGTGCCAGCAGTTTATCGGGACAGGGAAATCAGCCCCAGCATTTT.

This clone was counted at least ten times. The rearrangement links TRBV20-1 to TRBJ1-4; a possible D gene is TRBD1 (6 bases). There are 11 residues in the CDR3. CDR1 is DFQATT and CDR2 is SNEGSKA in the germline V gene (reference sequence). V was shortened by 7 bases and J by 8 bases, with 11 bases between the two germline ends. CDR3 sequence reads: CSGDGGEKLFF. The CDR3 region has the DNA TGCAGTGGAGATGGGGGCGAAAAACTGTTTTTT.

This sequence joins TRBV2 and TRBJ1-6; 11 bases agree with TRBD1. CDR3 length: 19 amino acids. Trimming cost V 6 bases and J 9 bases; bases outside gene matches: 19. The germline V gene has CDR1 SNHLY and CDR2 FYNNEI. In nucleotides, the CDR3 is TGTGCCAGCAGCCCTCTCCGGGCGGGACAGGGGGGTAAAGGTTCACCCCTCCACTTT. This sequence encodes CASSPLRAGQGGKGSPLHF.

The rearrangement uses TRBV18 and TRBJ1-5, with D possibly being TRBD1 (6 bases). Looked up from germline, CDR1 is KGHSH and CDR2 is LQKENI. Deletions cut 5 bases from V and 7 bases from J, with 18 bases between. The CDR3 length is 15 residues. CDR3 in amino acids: CASSASTGRWQPQHF. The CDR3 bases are TGTGCCAGCTCAGCCTCGACAGGACGTTGGCAGCCCCAGCATTTT.

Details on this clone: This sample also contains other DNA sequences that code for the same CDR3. The CDR3 DNA reads TGTGCCAGCAGTTACCGTCAAAACACTGAAGCTTTCTTT. The encoded protein is CASSYRQNTEAFF. The J gene is TRBJ1-1, the V gene TRBV6-5; the D is unclear. V dropped 2 bases and J dropped 2 bases, with 6 bases sitting between them. This CDR3 is built from 13 residues. CDR1 and CDR2 from the germline V gene are MNHEY and SVGAGI.

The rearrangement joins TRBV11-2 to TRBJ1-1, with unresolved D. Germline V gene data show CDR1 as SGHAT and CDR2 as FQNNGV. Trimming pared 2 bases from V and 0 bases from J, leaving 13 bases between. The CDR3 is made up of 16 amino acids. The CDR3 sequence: CASSLYKRTMNTEAFF. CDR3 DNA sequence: TGTGCCAGCAGCTTATATAAACGGACCATGAACACTGAAGCTTTCTTT.

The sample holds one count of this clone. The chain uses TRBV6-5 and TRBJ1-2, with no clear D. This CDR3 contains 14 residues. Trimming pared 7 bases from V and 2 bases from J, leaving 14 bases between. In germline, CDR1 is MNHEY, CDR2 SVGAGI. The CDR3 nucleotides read TGTGCCAGCACAAAGGGCGCATTCAACTATGGCTACACCTTC. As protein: CASTKGAFNYGYTF.

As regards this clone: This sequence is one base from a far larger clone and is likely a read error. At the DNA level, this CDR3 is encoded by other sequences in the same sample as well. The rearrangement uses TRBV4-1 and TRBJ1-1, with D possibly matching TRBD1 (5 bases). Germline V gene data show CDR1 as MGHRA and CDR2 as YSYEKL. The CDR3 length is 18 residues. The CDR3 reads CASSQDPPRGGGNTEAFF. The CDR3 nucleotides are TGCGCCAGCAGTCAAGATCCCCCTAGGGGAGGAGGGAACACTGAAGCTTTCTTT.

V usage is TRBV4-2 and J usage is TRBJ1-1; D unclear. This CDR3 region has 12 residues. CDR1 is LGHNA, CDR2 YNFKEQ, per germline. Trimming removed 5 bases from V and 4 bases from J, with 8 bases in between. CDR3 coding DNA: TGTGCCAGCAGCTTGGCCGGCACTGAAGCTTTCTTT. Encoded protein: CASSLAGTEAFF.

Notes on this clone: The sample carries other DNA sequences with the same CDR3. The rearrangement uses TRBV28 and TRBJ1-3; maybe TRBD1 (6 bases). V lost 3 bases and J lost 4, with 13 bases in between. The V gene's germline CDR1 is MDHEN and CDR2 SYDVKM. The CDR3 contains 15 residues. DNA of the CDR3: TGTGCCAGCAGTTTGGGGGGCGCGTCCGGAAACACCATATATTTT. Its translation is CASSLGGASGNTIYF.

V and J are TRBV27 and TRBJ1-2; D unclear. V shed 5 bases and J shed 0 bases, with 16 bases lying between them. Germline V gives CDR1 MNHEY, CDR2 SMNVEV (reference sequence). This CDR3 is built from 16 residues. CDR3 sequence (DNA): TGTGCCAGCAGTCAATCCTACAGTGCGGCTAACTATGGCTACACCTTC. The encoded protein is CASSQSYSAANYGYTF.

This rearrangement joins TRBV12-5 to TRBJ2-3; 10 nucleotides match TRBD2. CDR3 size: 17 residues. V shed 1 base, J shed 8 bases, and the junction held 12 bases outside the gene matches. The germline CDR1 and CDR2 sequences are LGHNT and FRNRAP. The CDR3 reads CASGLGRASGSERTQYF. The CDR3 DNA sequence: TGTGCTAGTGGTTTGGGCAGGGCTAGCGGGAGCGAACGTACGCAGTATTTT.

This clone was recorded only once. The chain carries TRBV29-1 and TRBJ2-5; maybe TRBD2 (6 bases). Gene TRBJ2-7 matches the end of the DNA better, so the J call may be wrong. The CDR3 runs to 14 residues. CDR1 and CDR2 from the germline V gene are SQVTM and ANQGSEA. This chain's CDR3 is CSVKIAVSSYEQYF. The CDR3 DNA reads TGCAGCGTAAAAATAGCGGTGAGCTCCTACGAGCAGTACTTC.

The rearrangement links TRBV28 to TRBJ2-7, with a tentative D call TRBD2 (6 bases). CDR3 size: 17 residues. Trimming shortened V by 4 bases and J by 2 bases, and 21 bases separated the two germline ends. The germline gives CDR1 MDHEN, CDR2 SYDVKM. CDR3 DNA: TGTGCCAGCAGTTCCCCCTGGGAGGAGCGGGCACCCTACGAGCAGTACTTC. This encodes CASSSPWEERAPYEQYF. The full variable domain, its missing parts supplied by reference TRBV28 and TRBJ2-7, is DVKVTQSSRYLVKRTGEKVFLECVQDMDHENMFWYRQDPGLGLRLIYFSYDVKMKEKGDIPEGYSVSREKKERFSLILESASTNQTSMYLCASSSPWEERAPYEQYFGPGTRLTVT.

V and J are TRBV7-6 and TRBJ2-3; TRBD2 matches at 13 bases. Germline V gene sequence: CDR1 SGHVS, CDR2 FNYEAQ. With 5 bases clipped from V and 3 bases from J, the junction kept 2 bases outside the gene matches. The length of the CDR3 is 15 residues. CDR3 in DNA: TGTGCCAGCAGCCGGACTAGCGGGAGAACAGATACGCAGTATTTT. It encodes CASSRTSGRTDTQYF.

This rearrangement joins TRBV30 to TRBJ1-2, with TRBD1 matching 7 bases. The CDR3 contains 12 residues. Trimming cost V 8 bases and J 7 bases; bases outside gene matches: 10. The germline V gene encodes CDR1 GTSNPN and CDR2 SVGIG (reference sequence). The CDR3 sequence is CAHRGRESGYTF. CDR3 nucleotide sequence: TGTGCCCACAGGGGCAGGGAGTCTGGCTACACCTTC.

CDR3 in amino acids: CATSGTGRHEQYF. CDR3 in DNA: TGTGCCACCTCCGGGACAGGGCGGCACGAGCAGTACTTC. The V gene is TRBV6-1, the J gene TRBJ2-7; 9 bases are a match to TRBD1. The junction had 9 bases not matched to a gene; V was cut back by 10 bases and J by 5 bases. The CDR3 loop spans 13 amino acids. Germline V lookup: CDR1 MNHNS, CDR2 SASEGT.

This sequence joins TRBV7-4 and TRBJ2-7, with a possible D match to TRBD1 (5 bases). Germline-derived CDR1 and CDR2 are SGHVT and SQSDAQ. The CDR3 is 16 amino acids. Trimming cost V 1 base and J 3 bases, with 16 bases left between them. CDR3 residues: CASSLEPDKGLYEQYF. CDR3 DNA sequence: TGTGCCAGCAGCTTAGAACCGGACAAGGGGCTCTACGAGCAGTACTTC.

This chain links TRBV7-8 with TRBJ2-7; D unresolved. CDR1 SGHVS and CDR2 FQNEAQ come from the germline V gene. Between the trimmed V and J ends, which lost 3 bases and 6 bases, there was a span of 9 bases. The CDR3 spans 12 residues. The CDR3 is CASSFVVGEQYF. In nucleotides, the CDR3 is TGTGCCAGCAGCTTCGTGGTGGGCGAGCAGTACTTC.

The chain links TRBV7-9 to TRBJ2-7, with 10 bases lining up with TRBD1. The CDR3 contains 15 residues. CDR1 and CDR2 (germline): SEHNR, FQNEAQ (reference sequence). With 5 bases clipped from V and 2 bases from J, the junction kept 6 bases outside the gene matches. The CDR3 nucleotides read TGTGCCAGCAGCCCGCGACAGGGGGCCACCTACGAGCAGTACTTC. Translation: CASSPRQGATYEQYF.

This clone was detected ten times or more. In DNA, the CDR3 is TGTGCCAGCCAACAGGGGGGACCCCAACTGTTTTTT. Translation: CASQQGGPQLFF. The chain employs TRBV2 and TRBJ1-4, with 8 positions matching TRBD1. CDR1 and CDR2 from the germline V gene are SNHLY and FYNNEI. CDR3 length equals 12 residues. With 8 bases clipped from V and 12 bases from J, the junction kept 8 bases outside the gene matches.

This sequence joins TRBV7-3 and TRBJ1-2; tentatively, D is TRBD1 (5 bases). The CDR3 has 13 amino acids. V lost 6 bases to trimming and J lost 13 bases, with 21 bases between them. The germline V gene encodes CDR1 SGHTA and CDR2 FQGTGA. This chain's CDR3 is CASSPTGTTVGTF. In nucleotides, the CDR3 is TGTGCCAGCAGTCCTACGGGAACGACAGTGGGCACCTTC.

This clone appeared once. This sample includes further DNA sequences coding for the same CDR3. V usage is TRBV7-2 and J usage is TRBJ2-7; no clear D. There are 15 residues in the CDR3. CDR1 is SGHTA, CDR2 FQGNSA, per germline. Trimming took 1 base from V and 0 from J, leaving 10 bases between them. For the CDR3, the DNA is TGTGCCAGCAGCTTAGTTGGCCAGAGCTCCTACGAGCAGTACTTC. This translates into CASSLVGQSSYEQYF.

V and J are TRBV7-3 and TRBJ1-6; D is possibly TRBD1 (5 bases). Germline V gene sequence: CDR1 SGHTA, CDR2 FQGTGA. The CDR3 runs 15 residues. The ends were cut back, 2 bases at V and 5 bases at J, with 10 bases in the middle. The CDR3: CASSLFGGDNSPLHF. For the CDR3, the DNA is TGTGCCAGCAGCTTATTCGGGGGGGATAATTCACCCCTCCACTTT.

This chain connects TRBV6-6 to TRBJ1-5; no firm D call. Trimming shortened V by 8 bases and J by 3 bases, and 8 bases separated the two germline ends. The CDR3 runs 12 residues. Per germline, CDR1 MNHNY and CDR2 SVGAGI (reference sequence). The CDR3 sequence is CASGDPNQPQHF. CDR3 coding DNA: TGTGCCAGCGGTGATCCCAATCAGCCCCAGCATTTT.

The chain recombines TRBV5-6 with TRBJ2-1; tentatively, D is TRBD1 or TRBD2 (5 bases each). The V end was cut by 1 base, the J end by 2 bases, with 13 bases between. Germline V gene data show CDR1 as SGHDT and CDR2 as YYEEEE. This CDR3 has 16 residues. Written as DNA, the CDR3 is TGTGCCAGCAGCTTGATGGGACCCAGTGCCTACAATGAGCAGTTCTTC. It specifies CASSLMGPSAYNEQFF.

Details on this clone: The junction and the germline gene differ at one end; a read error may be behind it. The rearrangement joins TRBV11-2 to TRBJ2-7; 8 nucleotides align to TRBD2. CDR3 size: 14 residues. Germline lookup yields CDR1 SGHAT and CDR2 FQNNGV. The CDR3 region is CASSLGTSGYEQHF. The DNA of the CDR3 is TGTGCCAGCAGCTTAGGCACTAGCGGCTACGAGCAGCACTTC.

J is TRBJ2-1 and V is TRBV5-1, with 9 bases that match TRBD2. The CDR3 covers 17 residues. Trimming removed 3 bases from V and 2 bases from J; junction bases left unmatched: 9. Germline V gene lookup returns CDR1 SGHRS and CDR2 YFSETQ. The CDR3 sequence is CASSWGLAGSAYNEQFF. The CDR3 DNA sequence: TGCGCCAGCAGCTGGGGGCTAGCGGGATCGGCCTACAATGAGCAGTTCTTC.

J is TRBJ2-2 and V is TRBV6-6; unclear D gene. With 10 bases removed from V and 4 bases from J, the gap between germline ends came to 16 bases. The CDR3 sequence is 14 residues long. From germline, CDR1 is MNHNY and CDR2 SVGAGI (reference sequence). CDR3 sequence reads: CAISQFVSTGELFF. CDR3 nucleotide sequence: TGTGCCATCTCACAATTTGTGAGCACCGGGGAGCTGTTTTTT.

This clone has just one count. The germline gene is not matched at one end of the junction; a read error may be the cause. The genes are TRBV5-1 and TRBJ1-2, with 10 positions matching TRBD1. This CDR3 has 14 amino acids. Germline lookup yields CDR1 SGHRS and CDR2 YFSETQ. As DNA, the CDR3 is TGCGCCAGCAGCAGGGGGACAGGGGAGGACGGCTTCACCTTC. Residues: CASSRGTGEDGFTF.

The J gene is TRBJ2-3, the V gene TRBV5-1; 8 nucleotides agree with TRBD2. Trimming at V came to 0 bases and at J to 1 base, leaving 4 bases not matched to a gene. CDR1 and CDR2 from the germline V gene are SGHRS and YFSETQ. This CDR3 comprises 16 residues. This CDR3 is CASSLVAGFGTDTQYF. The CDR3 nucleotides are TGCGCCAGCAGCTTGGTAGCGGGATTCGGCACAGATACGCAGTATTTT.